This T cell receptor (beta chain) came from a study of blood T cell repertoires in COVID-19. With 0 bases clipped from V and 7 bases from J, the junction kept 5 bases outside the gene matches. Germline values: CDR1 MNHEY, CDR2 SVGAGI. The CDR3 extends over 14 amino acids. Only in-frame clones appear in the TCRdb table, and some are missing; sequencing was by immunoSEQ multiplex PCR. Found here are about 210,000 clones, 80% to 85% of them singletons; the top ten hold 5.2%. The receptor was derived from a woman between 70 and 85 years old with COVID-19, enrolled during active disease. The sample was peripheral blood. The J gene is TRBJ2-7, the V gene TRBV6-5; 8 nucleotides align to TRBD2. CDR3 loop: CASSYSGTSQEQYF. CDR3 DNA sequence: TGTGCCAGCAGTTACTCCGGGACTAGTCAGGAGCAGTACTTC.